This TCR beta chain is from a study of T cells in tumors after PD-1 blockade. Study-level information: During anti-PD-1 treatment, some patients continued daily vismodegib 150 mg.

Remarks on this clone: As yet, its antigen is unknown.

Repertoires were generated with immunoSEQ multiplex PCR, while TCRdb's copy carries only in-frame clones and drops some. The sample yields 45,000 to 60,000 clones, roughly 80% seen once. The V gene lost 0 bases and the J gene lost 0 bases, with 10 bases spanning the gap. CDR1 SGHRS and CDR2 YFSETQ come from the germline V gene. This CDR3 is built from 17 residues. Findings of the study overall: Peripheral recruitment is suggested, as some novel exhausted tumor clones were in pre-treatment blood.

The chain employs TRBV5-1 and TRBJ2-6; possible D gene TRBD1, 6 bases. Sequenced material: PBMCs, taken before anti-PD-1 treatment. This TCR derives from a human donor with basal cell carcinoma. CDR3 DNA: TGCGCCAGCAGCTTGGCTACAGGGTACTCTGGGGCCAACGTCCTGACTTTC. As protein: CASSLATGYSGANVLTF.